This is a list of T cell receptor beta chains from one sample in a study of CD8 T cell repertoires and HIV-1 epitope variants. What these receptors recognize is not known. Some clones are missing from TCRdb's copy, which holds only in-frame ones; the method was immunoSEQ multiplex PCR. The table lists 5,000 to 7,500 clones, 60% to 80% of them singletons. The sample was cultured CD8+ T cells derived from PBMCs. These receptors came from a male donor with HIV. Both conserved end residues are part of each CDR3. The order of the fields is J gene, V gene, CDR3 protein.

j_gene: TRBJ2-1; v_gene: TRBV27; CDR3aa: CASSLGGDNYNEQFF
j_gene: TRBJ1-4; v_gene: TRBV4-3; CDR3aa: CASSQDGGEEEKLFF
j_gene: TRBJ1-2; v_gene: TRBV27; CDR3aa: CASSKRDGNYGYTF
j_gene: TRBJ2-3; v_gene: TRBV21-1; CDR3aa: CASSKVATRFTDTQYF
j_gene: TRBJ2-1; v_gene: TRBV27; CDR3aa: CASKRTGSYNEQFF
j_gene: TRBJ2-7; v_gene: TRBV15; CDR3aa: CATSRVRGPYEQYF
j_gene: TRBJ1-2; v_gene: TRBV13; CDR3aa: CASSSQEDRVYGYTF
j_gene: TRBJ2-6; v_gene: TRBV6-5; CDR3aa: CASSPSGNVLTF
j_gene: TRBJ2-7; v_gene: TRBV9; CDR3aa: CASSVDPSSWSEQYF
j_gene: TRBJ1-2; v_gene: TRBV29-1; CDR3aa: CSTTQGSYGYTF
j_gene: TRBJ2-7; v_gene: TRBV28; CDR3aa: CASSRYFDEQYF
j_gene: TRBJ2-4; v_gene: TRBV4-1; CDR3aa: CASSSGGAKNIQYF
j_gene: TRBJ2-2; v_gene: TRBV10-2; CDR3aa: CASRPGQGIYPGELFF
j_gene: TRBJ2-1; v_gene: TRBV7-9; CDR3aa: CASARDPSNEQFF
j_gene: TRBJ1-4; v_gene: TRBV4-2; CDR3aa: CASSESYRTTNEKLFF
j_gene: TRBJ2-7; v_gene: TRBV5-6; CDR3aa: CASSIAGAFYEQYF